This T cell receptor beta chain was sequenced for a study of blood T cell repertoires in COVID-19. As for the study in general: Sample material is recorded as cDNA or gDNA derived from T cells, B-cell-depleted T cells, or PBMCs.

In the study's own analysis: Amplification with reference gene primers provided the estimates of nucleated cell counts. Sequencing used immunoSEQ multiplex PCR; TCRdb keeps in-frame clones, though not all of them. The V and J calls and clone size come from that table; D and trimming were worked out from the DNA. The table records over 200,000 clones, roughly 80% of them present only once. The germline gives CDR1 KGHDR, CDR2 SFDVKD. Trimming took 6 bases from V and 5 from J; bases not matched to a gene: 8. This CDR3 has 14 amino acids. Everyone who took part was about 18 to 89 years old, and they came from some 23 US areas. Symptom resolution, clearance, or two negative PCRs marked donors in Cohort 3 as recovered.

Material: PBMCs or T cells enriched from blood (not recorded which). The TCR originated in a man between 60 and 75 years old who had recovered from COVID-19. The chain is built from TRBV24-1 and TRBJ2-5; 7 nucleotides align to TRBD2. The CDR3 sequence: CATSTPWGGETQYF. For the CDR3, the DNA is TGTGCCACCAGTACCCCCTGGGGGGGGGAGACCCAGTACTTC.